Given below is one T cell receptor (beta chain) in context. Antigen: not known. This sample was taken from a study of lymphopenia after photon versus proton radiotherapy. Study outcomes and limitations: Survival link was tested only in deceased patients; proton benefit remains a possibility. Post-nadir TCR diversity decline inversely tracked overall survival among those who died. Photon-treated patients lost naive T cells and TCR diversity; proton-treated stayed stable.

V dropped 5 bases and J dropped 4 bases, with 10 bases sitting between them. CDR1 LNHDA and CDR2 SQIVND come from the germline V gene (reference sequence). CDR3 size: 13 residues. Using immunoSEQ multiplex PCR, the repertoire was profiled, and TCRdb retains in-frame clones only, with some absent. The table records around 160,000 clones, approximately 91% of them present only once. The chain has TRBV19 and TRBJ2-3; tentatively, D is TRBD1 (5 bases). This clonotype was sampled from a middle-aged man with gastric cancer. Sequenced material: peripheral blood, taken from a patient treated with photon-based radiotherapy. The CDR3 is CASSLQGPDTQYF. In nucleotides, the CDR3 is TGTGCCAGTAGTCTGCAGGGCCCAGATACGCAGTATTTT.